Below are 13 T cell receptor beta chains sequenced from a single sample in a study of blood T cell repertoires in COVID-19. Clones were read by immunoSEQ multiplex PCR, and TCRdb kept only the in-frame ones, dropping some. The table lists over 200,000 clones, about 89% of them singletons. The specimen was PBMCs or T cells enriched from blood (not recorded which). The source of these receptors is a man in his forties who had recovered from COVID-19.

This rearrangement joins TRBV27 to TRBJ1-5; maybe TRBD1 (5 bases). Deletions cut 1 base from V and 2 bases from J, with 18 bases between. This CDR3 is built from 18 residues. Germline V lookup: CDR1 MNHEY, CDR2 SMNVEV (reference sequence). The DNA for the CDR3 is TGTGCCAGCAGTTTATATTCCCAGGGAGGAATACGCAATCAGCCCCAGCATTTT. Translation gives CASSLYSQGGIRNQPQHF.

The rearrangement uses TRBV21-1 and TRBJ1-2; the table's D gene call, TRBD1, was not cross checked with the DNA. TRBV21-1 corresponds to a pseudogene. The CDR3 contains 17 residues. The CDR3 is CASSKLGQAPFNYGYTF. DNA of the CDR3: TGTGCCAGCAGCAAATTGGGCCAGGCACCTTTTAACTATGGCTACACCTTC.

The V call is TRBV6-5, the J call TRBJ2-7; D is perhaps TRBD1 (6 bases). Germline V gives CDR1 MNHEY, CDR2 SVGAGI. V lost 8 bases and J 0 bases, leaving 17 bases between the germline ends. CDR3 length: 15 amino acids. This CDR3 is CASFVGAASSYEQYF. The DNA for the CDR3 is TGTGCCAGCTTTGTGGGGGCCGCTAGCTCCTACGAGCAGTACTTC.

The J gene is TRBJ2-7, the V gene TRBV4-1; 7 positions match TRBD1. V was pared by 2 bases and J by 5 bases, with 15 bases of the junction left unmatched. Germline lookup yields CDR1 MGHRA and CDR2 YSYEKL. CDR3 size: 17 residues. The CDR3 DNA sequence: TGCGCCAGCAGCCAACTCGGTGTCGACAGGGCGGTTAACGAGCAGTACTTC. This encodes CASSQLGVDRAVNEQYF.

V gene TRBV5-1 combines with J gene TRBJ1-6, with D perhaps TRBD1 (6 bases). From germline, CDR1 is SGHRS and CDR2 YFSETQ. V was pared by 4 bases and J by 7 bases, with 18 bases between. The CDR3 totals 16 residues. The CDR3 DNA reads TGCGCCAGCAGCCCCCTCCAACAGGGTTTAAATTCACCCCTCCACTTT. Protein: CASSPLQQGLNSPLHF. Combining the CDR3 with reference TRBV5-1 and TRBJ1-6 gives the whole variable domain KAGVTQTPRYLIKTRGQQVTLSCSPISGHRSVSWYQQTPGQGLQFLFEYFSETQRNKGNFPGRFSGRQFSNSRSEMNVSTLELGDSALYLCASSPLQQGLNSPLHFGNGTRLTVT.

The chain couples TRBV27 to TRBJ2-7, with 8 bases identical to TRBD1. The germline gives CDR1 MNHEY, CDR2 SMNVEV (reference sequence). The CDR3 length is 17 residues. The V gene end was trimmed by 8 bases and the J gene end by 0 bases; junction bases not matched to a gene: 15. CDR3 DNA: TGTGCCAGCCGACCGGGACAGGTGCAGACGAGCTCCTACGAGCAGTACTTC. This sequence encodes CASRPGQVQTSSYEQYF.

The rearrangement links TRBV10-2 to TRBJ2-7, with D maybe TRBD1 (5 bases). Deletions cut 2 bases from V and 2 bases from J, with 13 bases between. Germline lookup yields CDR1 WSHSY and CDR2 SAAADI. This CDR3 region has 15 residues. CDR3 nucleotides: TGCGCCAGCAGTGAGGGGGCAGTAGACCCCTACGAGCAGTACTTC. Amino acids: CASSEGAVDPYEQYF.

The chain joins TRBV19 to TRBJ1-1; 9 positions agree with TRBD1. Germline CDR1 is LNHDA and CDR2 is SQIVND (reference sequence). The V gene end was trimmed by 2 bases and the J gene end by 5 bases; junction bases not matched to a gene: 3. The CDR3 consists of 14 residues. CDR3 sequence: CASSITGGATEAFF. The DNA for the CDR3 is TGTGCCAGTAGTATAACAGGGGGCGCGACTGAAGCTTTCTTT.

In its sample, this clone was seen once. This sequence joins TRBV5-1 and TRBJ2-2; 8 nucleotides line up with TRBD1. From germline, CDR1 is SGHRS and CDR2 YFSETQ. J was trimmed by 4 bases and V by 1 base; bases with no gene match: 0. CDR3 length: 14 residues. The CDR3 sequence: CASSLTGGTGELFF. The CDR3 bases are TGCGCCAGCAGCTTGACAGGGGGCACCGGGGAGCTGTTTTTT.

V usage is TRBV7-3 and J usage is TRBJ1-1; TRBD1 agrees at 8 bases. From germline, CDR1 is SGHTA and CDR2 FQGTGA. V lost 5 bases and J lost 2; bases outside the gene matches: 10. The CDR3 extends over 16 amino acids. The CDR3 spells CASSRSGGQGNTEAFF. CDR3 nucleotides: TGTGCCAGCAGCCGTTCCGGCGGACAGGGAAACACTGAAGCTTTCTTT.

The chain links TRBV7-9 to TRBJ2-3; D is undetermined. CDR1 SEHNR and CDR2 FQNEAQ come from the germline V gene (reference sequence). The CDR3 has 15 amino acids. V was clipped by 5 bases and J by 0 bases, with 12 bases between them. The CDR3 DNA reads TGTGCCAGCAGCCCCATAACATCTAGCACAGATACGCAGTATTTT. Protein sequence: CASSPITSSTDTQYF.

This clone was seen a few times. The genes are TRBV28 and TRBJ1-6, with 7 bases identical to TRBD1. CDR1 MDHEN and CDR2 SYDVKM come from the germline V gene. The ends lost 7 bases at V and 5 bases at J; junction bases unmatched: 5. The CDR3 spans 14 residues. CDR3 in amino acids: CASTPGTDNSPLHF. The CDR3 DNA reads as TGTGCCAGCACCCCCGGGACAGATAATTCACCCCTCCACTTT. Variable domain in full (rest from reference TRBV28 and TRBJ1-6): DVKVTQSSRYLVKRTGEKVFLECVQDMDHENMFWYRQDPGLGLRLIYFSYDVKMKEKGDIPEGYSVSREKKERFSLILESASTNQTSMYLCASTPGTDNSPLHFGNGTRLTVT.

The CDR3 nucleotides read TGCGCCAGCAGTGCGACTAGCGGGAGGGATGAGCAGTTCTTC. It is translated as CASSATSGRDEQFF. This chain uses TRBV10-2 with TRBJ2-1, with TRBD2 matching over 14 bases. The CDR3 covers 14 residues. J was trimmed by 8 bases and V by 4 bases; bases with no gene match: 1. Germline V gene data show CDR1 as WSHSY and CDR2 as SAAADI.